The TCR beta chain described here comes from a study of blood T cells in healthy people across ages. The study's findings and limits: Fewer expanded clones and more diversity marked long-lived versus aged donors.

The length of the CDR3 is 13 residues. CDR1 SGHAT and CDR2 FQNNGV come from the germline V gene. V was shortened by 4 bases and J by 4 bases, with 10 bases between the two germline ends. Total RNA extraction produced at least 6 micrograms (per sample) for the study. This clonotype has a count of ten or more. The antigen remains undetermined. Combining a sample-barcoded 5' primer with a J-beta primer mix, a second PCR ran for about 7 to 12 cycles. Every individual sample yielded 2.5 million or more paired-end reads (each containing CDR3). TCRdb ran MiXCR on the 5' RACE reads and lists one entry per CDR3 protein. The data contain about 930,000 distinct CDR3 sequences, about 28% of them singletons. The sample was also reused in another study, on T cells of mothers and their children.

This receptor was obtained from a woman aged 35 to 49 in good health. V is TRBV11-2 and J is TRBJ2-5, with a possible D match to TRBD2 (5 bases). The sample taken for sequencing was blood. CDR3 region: CASSWERTETQYF. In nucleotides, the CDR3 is TGTGCCAGCAGCTGGGAGCGGACAGAGACCCAGTACTTC.